Here is one T cell receptor (beta chain) with its context. Its antigen remains unidentified. Per-nucleotide qualities are absent, and no much larger clonotype sits a single base away. The library came from RT-PCR. Data came from an Illumina HiSeq 2500. TCRdb reworked the public reads: Q25 trimming with fastp, MiXCR clone assembly, productive beta chains retained. Every distinct CDR3 protein forms one entry, paired with its most common genes and DNA. The sample data list roughly 620,000 distinct CDR3 sequences, and about 11% of these were observed just once. The top ten constitute around 10% of the sample. The sample belongs to a study of response to subunit inactivated influenza vaccine (dated by TCRdb to between 2017 and 2018). Context from the whole study: The study used deep quantitative T cell receptor repertoire profiling to track responses to a trivalent subunit inactivated influenza vaccine. Study-wide findings and limitations: The authors proposed that each seasonal influenza vaccination may bring in only a limited number of new T cells.

CDR1 is given as SGHRS and CDR2 as YFSETQ, both from the germline V gene. Measured from the cysteine to the phenylalanine, the CDR3 is 13 residues long. The retained sequence is limited to the CDR3, 39 bases, with the frame set at the first base. V and J lose 7 bases and 7 bases, and a span of 15 bases separates them. These data also featured in a second study, about T cells expressing NK-cell markers. From the second report: The TCR beta cDNA libraries were made using 5'RACE template switching, a step that added both a universal primer site and unique molecular identifiers. Three sorted T-cell subsets (CD3+CD56+NKG2C+, CD3+CD56+NKG2C- and CD3+CD56-NKG2C+) from roughly eight donors had their TCR beta-chain repertoires profiled. Of the eight sequenced donors, seven were found to be HCMV-seropositive and one was found to be HCMV-seronegative. To restrict sorting to alphabetaTCR-expressing T cells, an anti-gammadeltaTCR antibody was added in several experiments. In several donors, the dominant CD3+CD56+NKG2C+ clonotypes were among the top 10 CD8+ clonotypes and accounted for roughly 1.0-8% of CD8+ T cells. Those dominant clonotypes were again the most abundant among CD3+CD56-NKG2C+ cells in several donors, at 28.3-60.1%. It remained unclear whether the expanded NKG2C-expressing T cell clones were specific for HCMV antigens. The study sequenced eight donors, all healthy volunteers chosen at random: three men and five women. To determine HCMV serostatus, a commercial ELISA kit was used to detect HCMV-specific IgG in serum. Ficoll density gradient centrifugation was used to isolate peripheral blood mononuclear cells from blood. For more than five donors, bulk peripheral blood T-cell repertoires were additionally sequenced from unsorted PBMC. cDNA synthesis was primed from the TCR beta constant segment, followed by two successive PCR amplification steps. Illumina HiSeq 2000/2500, MiSeq or NextSeq was used to sequence libraries as 2 x 150 bp reads. MIGEC was used to demultiplex reads and group reads by UMI, and MiTCR was used to assemble and quantify clonotypes. To exclude erroneous sequences, any TCR cDNA sequence not supported by at least two reads was discarded. Downstream repertoire analysis used the tcR package, and clonotypes were matched across fractions by CDR3 nucleotide sequence plus V segment. VDJmatch was used to annotate antigen specificity against VDJdb, with one amino acid substitution in CDR3 permitted.

The rearranged segments are TRBV5-1 and TRBJ2-1; 5 matching bases give a weak D call of TRBD2. The clonotype was recovered from a man between 50 and 59 years old who received an inactivated influenza vaccine. Donor details come from another sample of the same person, matched by shared clones. This specimen consisted of PBMCs from blood, obtained on the day of vaccination. For the CDR3, the sequence is CASGIQRVNEQFF. The DNA sequence reads TGCGCCAGCGGAATTCAGAGGGTGAATGAGCAGTTCTTC.